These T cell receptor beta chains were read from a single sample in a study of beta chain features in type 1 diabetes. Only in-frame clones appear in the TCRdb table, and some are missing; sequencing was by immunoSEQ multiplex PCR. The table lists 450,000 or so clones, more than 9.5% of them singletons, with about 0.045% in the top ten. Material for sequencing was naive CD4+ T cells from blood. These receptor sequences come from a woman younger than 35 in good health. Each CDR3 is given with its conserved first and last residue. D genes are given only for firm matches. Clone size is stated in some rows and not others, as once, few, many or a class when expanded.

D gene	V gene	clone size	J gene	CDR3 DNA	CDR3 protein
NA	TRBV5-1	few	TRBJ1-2	TGCGCCAGCAGCTTGGCCCTGTCAGGCTATGGCTACACCTTC	CASSLALSGYGYTF
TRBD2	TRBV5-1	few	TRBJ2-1	TGCGCCAGCAGGACTAGCGGGGTGGATGAGCAGTTCTTC	CASRTSGVDEQFF
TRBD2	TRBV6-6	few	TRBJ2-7	TGTGCCAGCAGTTACAGGCCTAGCGGTTCATACGAGCAGTACTTC	CASSYRPSGSYEQYF
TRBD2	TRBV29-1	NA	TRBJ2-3	TGCAGCGTCTCCGGGACTAGCGGGATTGGAGATACGCAGTATTTT	CSVSGTSGIGDTQYF
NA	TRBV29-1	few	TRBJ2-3	TGCAGCGTTAGACAGTCAGCAGATACGCAGTATTTT	CSVRQSADTQYF
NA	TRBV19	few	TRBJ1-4	TGTGCCAGTAGTAGTGGGACTTCCGCAACTAATGAAAAACTGTTTTTT	CASSSGTSATNEKLFF
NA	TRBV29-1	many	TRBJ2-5	TGCAGCGCGAATGTCATCCAGGGAGGTGGATATCAAGAGACCCAGTACTTC	CSANVIQGGGYQETQYF
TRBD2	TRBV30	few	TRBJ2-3	TGTGCCTGGAGTAAGACACGGACTAGCGGGAGGTCGGATACGCAGTATTTT	CAWSKTRTSGRSDTQYF
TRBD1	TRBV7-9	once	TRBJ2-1	TGTGCCAGCAGCCCCCCCGGGACAGACTACAATGAGCAGTTCTTC	CASSPPGTDYNEQFF
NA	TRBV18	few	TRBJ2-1	TGTGCCAGCTCCCCACCAAGTAGCAATGAGCAGTTCTTC	CASSPPSSNEQFF
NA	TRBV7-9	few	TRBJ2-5	TGTGCCAGCACCCGGACGGTCCAAGAGACCCAGTACTTC	CASTRTVQETQYF
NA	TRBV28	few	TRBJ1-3	TGTGCCAGCAGTACTAGGACTAGCTCTGGAAACACCATATATTTT	CASSTRTSSGNTIYF
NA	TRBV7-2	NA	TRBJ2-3	TGTGCCAGCAGCTTACGGGCTTTAGGCACAGATACGCAGTATTTT	CASSLRALGTDTQYF
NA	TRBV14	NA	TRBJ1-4	TGTGCCAGCAGCCAAGCTGCAGGGGCTAATGAAAAACTGTTTTTT	CASSQAAGANEKLFF
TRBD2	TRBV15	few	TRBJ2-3	TGTGCCACCAGCAGAGACGGGAGGGGGACGTACACAGATACGCAGTATTTT	CATSRDGRGTYTDTQYF
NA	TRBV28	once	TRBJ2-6	TGTGCCAGCAGTTCGGCAGGAACTGGGGCCAACGTCCTGACTTTC	CASSSAGTGANVLTF
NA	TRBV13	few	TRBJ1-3	TGTGCCAGCAGCTTAGGGGCCGTAGCTGGAAACACCATATATTTT	CASSLGAVAGNTIYF
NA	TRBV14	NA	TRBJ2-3	TGTGCCAGCAGCCACGGGAGTCGTGGCGGGACCCTAGATACGCAGTATTTT	CASSHGSRGGTLDTQYF
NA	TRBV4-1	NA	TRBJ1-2	TGCGCCAGCAGGAAAGGTGTAAGGTATGGCTACACCTTC	CASRKGVRYGYTF
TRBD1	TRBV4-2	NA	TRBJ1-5	TGTGCCAGCAGCCAAGGTGGACAGGGAGATCAGCCCCAGCATTTT	CASSQGGQGDQPQHF
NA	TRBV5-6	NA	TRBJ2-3	TGTGCCAGCAGCGCCCAGCGGGGCACAGATACGCAGTATTTT	CASSAQRGTDTQYF
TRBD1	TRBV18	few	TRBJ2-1	TGTGCCAGCTCACCAAAGACAGGGGACAATGAGCAGTTCTTC	CASSPKTGDNEQFF
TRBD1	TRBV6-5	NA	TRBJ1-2	TGTGCCAGCACGGCCAAGGGGGCTGGCTACACCTTC	CASTAKGAGYTF
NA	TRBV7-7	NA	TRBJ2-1	TGTGCTAGCAGCCCCCAGAGCGGACACTACAATGAGCAGTTCTTC	CASSPQSGHYNEQFF
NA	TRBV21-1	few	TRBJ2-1	TGTGCCAGCACCCGGACAGGGCCTCCCTACAATGAGCAGTTCTTC	CASTRTGPPYNEQFF
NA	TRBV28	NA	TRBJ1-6	TGTGCCAGCGGGGGACCTTGGGCACCCCTCCACTTT	CASGGPWAPLHF
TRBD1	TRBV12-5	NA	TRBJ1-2	TGTGCTAGTGGCCCAACGACAGGGATCTATGGCTACACCTTC	CASGPTTGIYGYTF
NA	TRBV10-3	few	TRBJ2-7	TGTGCCAGCAGGGAGACAGGCGGGACCTACGAGCAGTACTTC	CASRETGGTYEQYF
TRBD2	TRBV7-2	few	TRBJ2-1	TGTGCCAGCAGCTTAGAGCGGGAGGATGAGCAGTTCTTC	CASSLEREDEQFF
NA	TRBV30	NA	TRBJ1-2	TGTGCCTGGAGTGTTGATAGGGGCCAATATGGCTACACCTTC	CAWSVDRGQYGYTF
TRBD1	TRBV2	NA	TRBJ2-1	TGTGCCAGCAGTGAAGACAGGGGGAAAAACAATGAGCAGTTCTTC	CASSEDRGKNNEQFF
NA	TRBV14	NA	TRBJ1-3	TGTGCCAGCAGCCAGGCATCTGGAAACACCATATATTTT	CASSQASGNTIYF
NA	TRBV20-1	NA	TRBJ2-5	TGCAGTGCTAGGAGCCAAGAGACCCAGTACTTC	CSARSQETQYF
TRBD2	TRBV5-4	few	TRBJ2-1	TGTGCCAGCAGCTTGGATGGGACTAGCGGCTACAATGAGCAGTTCTTC	CASSLDGTSGYNEQFF
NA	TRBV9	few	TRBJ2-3	TGTGCCAGCAGCGTAGCCCCGGACGGCGGGGATACGCAGTATTTT	CASSVAPDGGDTQYF
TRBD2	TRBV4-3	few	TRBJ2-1	TGCGCCAGCAGCCAAAAACTAGCGGGAGCCAATGAGCAGTTCTTC	CASSQKLAGANEQFF
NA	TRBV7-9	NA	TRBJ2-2	TGTGCCAGCAGCCCCGGTGGTTTCACCGGGGAGCTGTTTTTT	CASSPGGFTGELFF
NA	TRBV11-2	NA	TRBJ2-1	TGTGCCAGCAGCCCAATGGGGGTACTGTTCTTC	CASSPMGVLFF
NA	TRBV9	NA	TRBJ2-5	TGTGCCAGCAGCGTAACGGGCGGGGAGGAGACCCAGTACTTC	CASSVTGGEETQYF
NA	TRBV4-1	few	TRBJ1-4	TGCGCCAGCAGCCAAGTTGTCTTCTCCCCGGGAAAACTGTTTTTT	CASSQVVFSPGKLFF
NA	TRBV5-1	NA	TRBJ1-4	TGCGCCAGCAGCTTGGACCCCTTCATTGCAACTAATGAAAAACTGTTTTTT	CASSLDPFIATNEKLFF
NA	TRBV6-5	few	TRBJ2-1	TGTGCCAGCAGTCCGAACACGAAGTCTTGGCATGAGCAGTTCTTC	CASSPNTKSWHEQFF
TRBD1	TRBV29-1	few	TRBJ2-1	TGCAGCGAAGGACCCCGGGACAGGGGGACCAATGAGCAGTTCTTC	CSEGPRDRGTNEQFF
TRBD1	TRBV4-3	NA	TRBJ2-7	TGCGCCAGCAGCCAACCCGGGACAGGAGGCTCCGAGCAGTACTTC	CASSQPGTGGSEQYF
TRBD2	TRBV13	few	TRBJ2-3	TGTGCCAGCAGCTTACCCCTAGCGGGACTCACAGATACGCAGTATTTT	CASSLPLAGLTDTQYF
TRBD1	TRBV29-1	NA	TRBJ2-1	TGCAGCGTTGAAGGGGGACAGGGGCTTTCGGATGAGCAGTTCTTC	CSVEGGQGLSDEQFF
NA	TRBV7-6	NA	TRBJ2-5	TGTGCCAGCAGCTTGCCGTGGTGGTACCAAGAGACCCAGTACTTC	CASSLPWWYQETQYF
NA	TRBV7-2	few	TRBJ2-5	TGTGCCAGCAGCTCCTCCCCCGGGCCGACCCAGTACTTC	CASSSSPGPTQYF
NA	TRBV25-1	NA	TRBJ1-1	TGTGCCAGCAGTGCAGGTGGACAGATTGAAGCTTTCTTT	CASSAGGQIEAFF
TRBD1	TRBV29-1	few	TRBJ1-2	TGCAGCGTTGAAGGGACAGGGAATAACTATGGCTACACCTTC	CSVEGTGNNYGYTF
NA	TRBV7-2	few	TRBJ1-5	TGTGCCAGCAGCATCCAGGGGCATAGTCAGCCCCAGCATTTT	CASSIQGHSQPQHF
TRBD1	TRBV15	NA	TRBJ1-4	TGTGCCACCAGCAGAGAGGGACAGCCAGGCGAAAAACTGTTTTTT	CATSREGQPGEKLFF
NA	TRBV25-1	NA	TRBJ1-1	TGTGCCAGCAGTCCCCAAACCCACCGGGTAGTGGCCTTT	CASSPQTHRVVAF
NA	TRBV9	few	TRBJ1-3	TGTGCCAGCAGCGTAGAACTGGGAAACACCATATATTTT	CASSVELGNTIYF
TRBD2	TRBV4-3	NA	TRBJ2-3	TGCGCCAGCAGCCAATCCCCTAGCGGAGCCACAGATACGCAGTATTTT	CASSQSPSGATDTQYF
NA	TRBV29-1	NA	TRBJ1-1	TGCAGCGTACTGTGGCGGAGTATAACTGAAGCTTTCTTT	CSVLWRSITEAFF
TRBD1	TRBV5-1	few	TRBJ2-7	TGCGCCAGCAGCGGGGACAGGGGGAACTACGAGCAGTACTTC	CASSGDRGNYEQYF
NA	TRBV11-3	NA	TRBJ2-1	TGTGCCAGCAGTTACGTCCTCACCCGGTACAATGAGCAGTTCTTC	CASSYVLTRYNEQFF
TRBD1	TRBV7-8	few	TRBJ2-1	TGTGCCAGCAGCTGGGACAGGGGAGGGAATGAGCAGTTCTTC	CASSWDRGGNEQFF
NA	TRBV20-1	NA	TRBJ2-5	TGCAGTGCACAAAGGGGGGAGACCCAGTACTTC	CSAQRGETQYF